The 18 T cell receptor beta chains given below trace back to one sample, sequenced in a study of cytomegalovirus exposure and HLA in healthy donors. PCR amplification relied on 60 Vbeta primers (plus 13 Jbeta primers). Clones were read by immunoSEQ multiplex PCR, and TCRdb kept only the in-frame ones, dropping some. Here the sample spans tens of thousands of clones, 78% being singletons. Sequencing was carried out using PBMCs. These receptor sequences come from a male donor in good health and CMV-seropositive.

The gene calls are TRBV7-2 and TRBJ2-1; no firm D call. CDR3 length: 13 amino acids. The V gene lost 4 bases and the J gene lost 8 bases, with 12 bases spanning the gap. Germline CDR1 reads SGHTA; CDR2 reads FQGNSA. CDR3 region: CASSSSLVYEQFF. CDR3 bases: TGTGCCAGCAGCTCTTCCTTAGTCTATGAGCAGTTCTTC.

CDR3 loop: CASSWTTAANEKLFF. The DNA of the CDR3 is TGTGCCAGCAGCTGGACGACAGCCGCAAATGAAAAACTGTTTTTT. J is TRBJ1-4 and V is TRBV5-5, with TRBD1 as a possible D gene (5 bases). Between the trimmed V and J ends, which lost 3 bases and 5 bases, there was a span of 14 bases. This CDR3 comprises 15 residues. Germline CDR1 SGHKS, CDR2 YYEKEE (reference sequence). The full variable domain, completed using reference TRBV5-5 and TRBJ1-4, is DAGVTQSPTHLIKTRGQQVTLRCSPISGHKSVSWYQQVLGQGPQFIFQYYEKEERGRGNFPDRFSARQFPNYSSELNVNALLLGDSALYLCASSWTTAANEKLFFGSGTQLSVL.

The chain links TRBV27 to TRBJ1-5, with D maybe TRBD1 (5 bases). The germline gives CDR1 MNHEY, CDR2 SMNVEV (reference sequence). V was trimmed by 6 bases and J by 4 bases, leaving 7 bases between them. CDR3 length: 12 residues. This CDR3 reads CASRGGNQPQHF. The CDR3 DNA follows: TGTGCCAGCAGGGGGGGTAATCAGCCCCAGCATTTT.

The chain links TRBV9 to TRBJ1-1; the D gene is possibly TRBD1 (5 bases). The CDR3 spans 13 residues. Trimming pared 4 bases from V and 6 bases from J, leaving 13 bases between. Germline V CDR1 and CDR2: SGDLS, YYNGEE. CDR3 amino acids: CASSQGTGAEAFF. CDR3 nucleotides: TGTGCCAGCAGCCAAGGGACTGGGGCTGAAGCTTTCTTT.

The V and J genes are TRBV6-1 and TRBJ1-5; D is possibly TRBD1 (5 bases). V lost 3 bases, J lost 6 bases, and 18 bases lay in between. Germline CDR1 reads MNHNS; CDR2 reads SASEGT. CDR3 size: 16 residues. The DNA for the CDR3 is TGTGCCAGCAGTGACCTCGGGACTCCACGCGCTCAGCCCCAGCATTTT. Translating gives CASSDLGTPRAQPQHF.

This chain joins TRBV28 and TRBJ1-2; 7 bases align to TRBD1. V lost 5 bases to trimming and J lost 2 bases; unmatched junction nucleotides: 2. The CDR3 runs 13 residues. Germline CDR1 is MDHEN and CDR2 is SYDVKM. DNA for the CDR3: TGTGCCAGCAGTCAACAGGGGAACTATGGCTACACCTTC. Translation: CASSQQGNYGYTF.

The CDR3 region is CASSAPVYNEQFF. CDR3 nucleotides: TGTGCCAGCAGTGCCCCGGTTTACAATGAGCAGTTCTTC. V usage is TRBV2 and J usage is TRBJ2-1, with D unclear. The CDR3 consists of 13 residues. The V and J ends lost 4 bases and 4 bases respectively, with 8 bases between them. Germline CDR1 reads SNHLY; CDR2 reads FYNNEI.

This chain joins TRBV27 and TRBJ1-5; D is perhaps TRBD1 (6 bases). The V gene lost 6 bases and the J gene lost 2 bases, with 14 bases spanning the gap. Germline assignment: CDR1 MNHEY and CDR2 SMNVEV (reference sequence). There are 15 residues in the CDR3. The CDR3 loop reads CASRIGGNGNQPQHF. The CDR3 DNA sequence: TGTGCCAGCAGAATAGGGGGAAATGGCAATCAGCCCCAGCATTTT.

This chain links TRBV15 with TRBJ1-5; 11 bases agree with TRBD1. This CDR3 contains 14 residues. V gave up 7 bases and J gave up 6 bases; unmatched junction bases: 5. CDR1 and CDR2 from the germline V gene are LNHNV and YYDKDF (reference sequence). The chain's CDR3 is CATTSDRGLQPQHF. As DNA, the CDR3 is TGTGCCACCACCTCGGACAGGGGGCTTCAGCCCCAGCATTTT.

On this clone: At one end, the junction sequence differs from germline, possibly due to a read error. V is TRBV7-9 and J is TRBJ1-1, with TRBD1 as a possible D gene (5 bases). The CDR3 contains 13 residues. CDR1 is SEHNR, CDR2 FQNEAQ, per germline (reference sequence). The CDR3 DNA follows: TGTTCCAGCAGCCTCGGGGGGGTAGCTGAAGCTTTCTTT. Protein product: CSSSLGGVAEAFF. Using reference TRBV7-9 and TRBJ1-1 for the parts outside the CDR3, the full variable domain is DTGVSQNPRHKITKRGQNVTFRCDPISEHNRLYWYRQTLGQGPEFLTYFQNEAQLEKSRLLSDRFSAERPKGSFSTLEIQRTEQGDSAMYLCSSSLGGVAEAFFGQGTRLTVV.

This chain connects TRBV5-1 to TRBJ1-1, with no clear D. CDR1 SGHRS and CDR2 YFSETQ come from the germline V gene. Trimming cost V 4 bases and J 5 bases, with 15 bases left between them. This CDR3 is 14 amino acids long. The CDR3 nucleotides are TGCGCCAGCAGCCCTGGACTCCCGGGAACTGAAGCTTTCTTT. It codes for CASSPGLPGTEAFF.

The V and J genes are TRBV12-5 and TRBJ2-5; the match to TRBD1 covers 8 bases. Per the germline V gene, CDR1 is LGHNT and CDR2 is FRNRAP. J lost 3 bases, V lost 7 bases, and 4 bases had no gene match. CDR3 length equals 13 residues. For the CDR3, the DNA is TGTGCTAGTGTCCCGGACAGGGAAGAGACCCAGTACTTC. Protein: CASVPDREETQYF.

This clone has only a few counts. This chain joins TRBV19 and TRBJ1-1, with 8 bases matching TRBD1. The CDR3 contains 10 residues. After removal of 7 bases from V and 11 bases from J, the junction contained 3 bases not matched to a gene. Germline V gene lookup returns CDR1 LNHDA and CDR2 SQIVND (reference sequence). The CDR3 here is CASKQGDAFF. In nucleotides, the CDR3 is TGTGCCAGTAAACAGGGGGACGCTTTCTTT.

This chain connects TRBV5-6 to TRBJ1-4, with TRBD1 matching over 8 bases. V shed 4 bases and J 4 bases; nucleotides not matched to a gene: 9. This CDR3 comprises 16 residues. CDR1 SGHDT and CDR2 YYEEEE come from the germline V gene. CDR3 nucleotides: TGTGCCAGCAGCCAGGGGGCAGGACGTGGTAATGAAAAACTGTTTTTT. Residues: CASSQGAGRGNEKLFF.

The chain's CDR3 is CASSKEDGQGGDGYTF. The CDR3 DNA is TGTGCCAGCAGCAAAGAGGACGGACAGGGGGGTGATGGCTACACCTTC. The chain combines TRBV21-1 with TRBJ1-2; TRBD1, the table's D call, was not compared with the DNA. TRBV21-1 is noted as a pseudogene. CDR3 length: 16 amino acids.

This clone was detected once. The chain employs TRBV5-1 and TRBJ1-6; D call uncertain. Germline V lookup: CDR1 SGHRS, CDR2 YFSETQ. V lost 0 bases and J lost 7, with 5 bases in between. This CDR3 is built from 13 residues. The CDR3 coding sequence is TGCGCCAGCAGCTTGGGAGTGAATTCACCCCTCCACTTT. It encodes CASSLGVNSPLHF.

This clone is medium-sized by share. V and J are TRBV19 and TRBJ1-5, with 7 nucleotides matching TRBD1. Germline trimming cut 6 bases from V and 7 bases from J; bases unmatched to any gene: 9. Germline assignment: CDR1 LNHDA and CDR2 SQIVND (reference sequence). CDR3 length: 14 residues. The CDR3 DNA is TGTGCCAGTAGCCGACAGGGATTCGGGCAGCCCCAGCATTTT. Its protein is CASSRQGFGQPQHF.

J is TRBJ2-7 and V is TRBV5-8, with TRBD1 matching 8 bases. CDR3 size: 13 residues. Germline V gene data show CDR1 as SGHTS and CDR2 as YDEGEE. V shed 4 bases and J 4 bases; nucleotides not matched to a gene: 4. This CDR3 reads CASSHRQGYEQYF. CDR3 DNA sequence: TGTGCCAGCAGCCATCGACAGGGGTACGAGCAGTACTTC.